One and the same sample provided the 15 T cell receptor beta chains below, sequenced in a study of blood T cell repertoires in COVID-19. Assay used: immunoSEQ multiplex PCR; TCRdb lists only in-frame clones, some missing. The profile shows 110,000 to 150,000 clones, about 70% of them singletons. The sequencing sample was made of peripheral blood. The source is a man aged 80 or over with acute or convalescent COVID-19.

This rearrangement joins TRBV3-1 (or the pseudogene TRBV3-2) to TRBJ2-7, with D tentatively TRBD1 (6 bases). The CDR3 is made up of 15 amino acids. V was clipped by 3 bases and J by 2 bases, with 14 bases between them. CDR1 and CDR2 (germline): LGHDT, YNNKEL (reference sequence). CDR3 DNA: TGTGCCAGCAGCCACCCACAGGGAGCAACCTACGAGCAGTACTTC. As protein: CASSHPQGATYEQYF.

V gene TRBV7-6 combines with J gene TRBJ2-1, with D hard to call. Germline V lookup: CDR1 SGHVS, CDR2 FNYEAQ. CDR3 size: 14 residues. Trimming took off 1 base at V and 0 bases at J, with 4 bases between the two ends. CDR3 amino acids: CASSLGSSYNEQFF. The CDR3 DNA is TGTGCCAGCAGCTTAGGGAGCTCCTACAATGAGCAGTTCTTC.

The gene calls are TRBV14 and TRBJ1-6, with a possible D match to TRBD1 (6 bases). Trimming pared 5 bases from V and 7 bases from J, leaving 9 bases between. This CDR3 comprises 13 residues. Germline V gene lookup returns CDR1 SGHDN and CDR2 FVKESK. The CDR3 here is CASSVRGNSPLHF. The CDR3 DNA follows: TGTGCCAGCAGCGTAAGGGGGAATTCACCCCTCCACTTT.

The chain couples TRBV5-1 to TRBJ1-1; 8 positions agree with TRBD1. V lost 2 bases, J lost 4 bases, and 7 bases stayed unmatched. Germline values: CDR1 SGHRS, CDR2 YFSETQ. The CDR3 spans 15 residues. The CDR3 nucleotides read TGCGCCAGCAGCTTCCAGGGGGCAAAGGCCACTGAAGCTTTCTTT. Protein sequence: CASSFQGAKATEAFF.

V gene TRBV28 combines with J gene TRBJ2-2, with D possibly TRBD2 on 6 matching bases. Per the germline V gene, CDR1 is MDHEN and CDR2 is SYDVKM. V lost 5 bases and J lost 5, with 24 bases in between. The CDR3 sequence is 18 residues long. Here the CDR3 reads CASSPWGVRSSGTGELFF. The DNA for the CDR3 is TGTGCCAGCAGTCCGTGGGGGGTCCGCAGCTCGGGGACCGGGGAGCTGTTTTTT.

In DNA form, the CDR3 reads TGTGCCAGCAGTTACTCGAGAAGTAACTCTGGAAACACCATATATTTT. Translating gives CASSYSRSNSGNTIYF. The rearrangement links TRBV6-5 to TRBJ1-3; no clear D gene. The CDR3 has 16 residues. V was cut by 0 bases and J by 0 bases, with 9 bases left in between. Germline V gives CDR1 MNHEY, CDR2 SVGAGI.

The gene calls are TRBV5-1 and TRBJ1-2, with D maybe TRBD1 (5 bases). From germline, CDR1 is SGHRS and CDR2 YFSETQ. The CDR3 contains 15 residues. V was shortened by 2 bases and J by 1 base, with 12 bases between the two germline ends. The CDR3 sequence: CASSFRGGDNYGYTF. The DNA for the CDR3 is TGCGCCAGCAGCTTTCGGGGCGGGGATAACTATGGCTACACCTTC.

J is TRBJ2-1 and V is TRBV7-2; D is unresolved. Germline V lookup: CDR1 SGHTA, CDR2 FQGNSA. This CDR3 is built from 16 residues. Deletions cut 5 bases from V and 7 bases from J, with 21 bases between. The CDR3 spells CASSIVAATRKNEQFF. Here the CDR3 DNA reads TGTGCCAGCAGCATAGTCGCGGCCACAAGAAAGAATGAGCAGTTCTTC.

This clone was seen only a few times. The gene calls are TRBV28 and TRBJ2-2; TRBD2 is a possible D gene (6 bases). Germline CDR1 reads MDHEN; CDR2 reads SYDVKM. CDR3 length equals 13 residues. For the CDR3, the DNA is TGTGTTTCGACGGGAGCGGGCACCGGGGAGCTGTTTTTT. Its protein is CVSTGAGTGELFF.

V usage is TRBV28 and J usage is TRBJ2-5, with D tentatively TRBD2 (5 bases). From germline, CDR1 is MDHEN and CDR2 SYDVKM. The CDR3 contains 12 residues. Trimming stripped 1 base from V and 5 bases from J, with 5 bases between. Here the CDR3 reads CASSLSGETQYF. The CDR3 DNA sequence: TGTGCCAGCAGTTTATCGGGGGAGACCCAGTACTTC.

The V gene is TRBV28, the J gene TRBJ1-2, with D maybe TRBD1 (6 bases). Germline V gene data show CDR1 as MDHEN and CDR2 as SYDVKM. V lost 2 bases to trimming and J lost 4 bases, with 14 bases between them. The CDR3 spans 15 residues. The CDR3 sequence: CASSLGYRVAYGYTF. CDR3 nucleotide sequence: TGTGCCAGCAGTTTAGGGTACAGGGTGGCCTATGGCTACACCTTC.

This clone came up a few times. The chain employs TRBV4-3 and TRBJ1-1; possible D gene TRBD1, 6 bases. Germline V CDR1 and CDR2: LGHNA, YSLEER. The V end was cut by 1 base, the J end by 2 bases, with 17 bases between. The CDR3 runs to 17 residues. CDR3 in amino acids: CASSQGPGRGINTEAFF. The CDR3 coding sequence is TGCGCCAGCAGCCAAGGTCCAGGCAGGGGAATTAACACTGAAGCTTTCTTT.

The chain recombines TRBV7-2 with TRBJ1-2; D perhaps matches TRBD1 (5 bases). The CDR3 is 14 residues long. CDR1 is SGHTA, CDR2 FQGNSA, per germline. Between the trimmed V and J ends, which lost 5 bases and 6 bases, there was a span of 16 bases. The CDR3 spells CASSPRQMGNGYTF. DNA for the CDR3: TGTGCCAGCAGCCCGCGACAGATGGGGAATGGCTACACCTTC.

The V call is TRBV4-2, the J call TRBJ2-6; 9 bases fit TRBD1. The CDR3 runs to 17 residues. Germline trimming cut 2 bases from V and 0 bases from J; bases unmatched to any gene: 2. Germline V gives CDR1 LGHNA, CDR2 YNFKEQ. CDR3 in amino acids: CASSQQTGGSGANVLTF. The CDR3 bases are TGTGCCAGCAGCCAACAGACAGGGGGCTCTGGGGCCAACGTCCTGACTTTC.

The chain couples TRBV5-4 to TRBJ2-3; 9 bases are shared with TRBD2. Germline CDR1 is SGHNT and CDR2 is YYREEE (reference sequence). The CDR3 consists of 17 residues. V trimming: 2 bases; J trimming: 0 bases; junction bases outside the gene matches: 7. The CDR3 region has the DNA TGTGCCAGCAGCTTTCGGCTAGCGGGGACTAGCACAGATACGCAGTATTTT. It yields the protein CASSFRLAGTSTDTQYF.